This TCR beta chain is drawn from a study of cytomegalovirus exposure and HLA in healthy donors. This clone was seen just once. The antigen is not known. The CDR3 runs to 14 residues. Germline V lookup: CDR1 KGHSH, CDR2 LQKENI. Deletions cut 5 bases from V and 0 bases from J, with 7 bases between. With 60 Vbeta and 13 Jbeta primers, the PCR was carried out. Clones were sequenced by immunoSEQ multiplex PCR, and TCRdb holds only the in-frame ones, with some missing. Of around 99,000 clones listed, 81% are singletons. Study results and caveats: A few chains linked to CMV were shown in vitro to be specific for CMV antigens. Further analysis was carried out later, and it showed several of the most significant clusters appearing linked to common viral pathogens.

Sequencing was performed on PBMCs. The V gene is TRBV18, the J gene TRBJ1-4; D ambiguous. This sequence originates from a man aged 30 to 39 in good health and CMV-seronegative. CDR3 protein: CASSETATNEKLFF. The CDR3 region has the DNA TGTGCCAGCTCAGAGACTGCAACTAATGAAAAACTGTTTTTT.